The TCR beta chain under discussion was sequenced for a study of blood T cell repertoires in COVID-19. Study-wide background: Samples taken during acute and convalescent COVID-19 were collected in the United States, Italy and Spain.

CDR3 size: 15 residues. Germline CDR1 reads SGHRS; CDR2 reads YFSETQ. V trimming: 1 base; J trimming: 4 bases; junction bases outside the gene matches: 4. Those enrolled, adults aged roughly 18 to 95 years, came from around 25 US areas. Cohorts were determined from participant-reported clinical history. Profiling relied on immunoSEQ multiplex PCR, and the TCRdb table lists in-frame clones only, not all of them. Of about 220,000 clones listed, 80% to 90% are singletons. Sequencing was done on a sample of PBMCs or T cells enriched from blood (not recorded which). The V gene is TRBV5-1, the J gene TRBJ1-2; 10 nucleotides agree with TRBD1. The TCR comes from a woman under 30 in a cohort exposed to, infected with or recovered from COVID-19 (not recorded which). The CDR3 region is CASSLQDRGTYGYTF. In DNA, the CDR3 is TGCGCCAGCAGCTTGCAGGACAGGGGGACCTATGGCTACACCTTC.